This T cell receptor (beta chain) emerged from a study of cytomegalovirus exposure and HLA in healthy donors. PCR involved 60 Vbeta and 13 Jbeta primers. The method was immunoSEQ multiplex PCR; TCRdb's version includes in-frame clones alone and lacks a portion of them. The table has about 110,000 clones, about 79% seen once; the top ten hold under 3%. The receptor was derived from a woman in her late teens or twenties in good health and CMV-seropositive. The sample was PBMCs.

The CDR3 DNA reads as TGTGCCAGCAGCTTAAGCGTGAACACTGAAGCTTTCTTT. As protein: CASSLSVNTEAFF. The J gene is TRBJ1-1, the V gene TRBV7-3, with D uncertain. CDR1 and CDR2 (germline): SGHTA, FQGTGA. Trimming removed 1 base at V and 0 bases at J, with 3 bases between. This CDR3 region has 13 residues.